This T cell receptor (beta chain) was recovered during a study of T cell repertoires in ileal Crohn's disease. Assay: immunoSEQ multiplex PCR; the TCRdb copy retains only in-frame clones and omits some. Counted here are 3,000 to 3,500 clones, 75% to 90% occurring once; the ten biggest clones make up about 2.1%. Noted time point: neoterminal ileum biopsy at postoperative endoscopy, about 6 months after surgery. This CDR3 region has 16 residues. Germline V gene data show CDR1 as SGDLS and CDR2 as YYNGEE. J gave up 3 bases and V 3 bases, and 6 bases lay outside the gene matches. This TCR was sampled from an adult with Crohn's disease. The chain combines TRBV9 with TRBJ2-2; TRBD2 agrees at 9 bases. Source material: ileal tissue. The CDR3 here is CASSAVAGAHTGELFF. The DNA of the CDR3 is TGTGCCAGCAGCGCGGTAGCGGGAGCACACACCGGGGAGCTGTTTTTT.